The subject of this entry is one T cell receptor (beta chain). TCRdb keeps only in-frame clones here, not all; method: immunoSEQ multiplex PCR. The data hold 55,000 to 70,000 clones, with 65% to 90% observed a single time. This record comes from a study of OX40 agonist ivuxolimab in advanced cancers. Study overall: Having had anti-PD-1, anti-PD-L1 or anti-CTLA-4 therapy before was allowed, and around 44% had some.

Per germline, CDR1 SNHLY and CDR2 FYNNEI. V gave up 3 bases and J gave up 3 bases; unmatched junction bases: 9. This CDR3 is built from 16 residues. The chain links TRBV2 to TRBJ2-3; 7 bases are a match to TRBD2. The sample was CD4+ or CD8+ T cells sorted from blood, taken in a trial of the OX40 agonist ivuxolimab. The sequence derives from an adult with an advanced solid tumor such as melanoma, head and neck, liver or kidney cancer. CDR3 nucleotide sequence: TGTGCCAGCAGTGATTGGAAGGGAGGGGATACAGATACGCAGTATTTT. It encodes CASSDWKGGDTDTQYF.